A selection of T cell receptor beta chains follows, all from one sample in a study of T cell responses to AZD1222 COVID-19 vaccine. Here immunoSEQ multiplex PCR was the method, and the copy in TCRdb shows in-frame clones only, minus some. This sample has approximately 130,000 clones, with 80% to 95% found just once. The sample here was peripheral blood, taken on day 0 of AZD1222 vaccination. The receptor set was obtained from an adult in good health. Both conserved end residues are part of each CDR3. D genes are given only for firm matches. Clone size is shown for a subset of rows, as once, few, many or a class of expanded clone.

d_call	v_call	j_call	clone_size	cdr3_aa	cdr3_nt
NA	TRBV28	TRBJ2-4	NA	CASSDPGGYIQYF	TGTGCCAGCAGTGACCCCGGCGGCTACATTCAGTACTTC
NA	TRBV30	TRBJ1-2	few	CAWSVSGYGYTF	TGTGCCTGGAGTGTAAGCGGCTATGGCTACACCTTC
NA	TRBV15	TRBJ1-4	once	CATSRPGISLEKLFF	TGTGCCACCAGCAGGCCAGGGATTAGTTTGGAAAAACTGTTTTTT
TRBD2	TRBV28	TRBJ2-7	NA	CASSTGLAGVYEQYF	TGTGCCAGCAGTACCGGACTAGCGGGAGTGTACGAGCAGTACTTC
TRBD1	TRBV7-3	TRBJ2-2	NA	CASSKMGQGNGELFF	TGTGCCAGCAGCAAAATGGGACAGGGTAACGGGGAGCTGTTTTTT
NA	TRBV14	TRBJ1-2	NA	CASSQGYRYNYGYTF	TGTGCCAGCAGCCAAGGCTATCGCTATAACTATGGCTACACCTTC
NA	TRBV18	TRBJ2-5	NA	CASSQSGEETQYF	TGTGCCAGCTCACAATCAGGGGAAGAGACCCAGTACTTC
NA	TRBV9	TRBJ1-2	NA	CASSATRDSRGGYTF	TGTGCCAGCAGCGCTACCCGGGACTCCCGGGGGGGCTACACCTTC
TRBD1	TRBV18	TRBJ1-3	NA	CASSPSRTGRGNTIYF	TGTGCCAGCTCACCTTCCCGGACAGGCCGGGGAAACACCATATATTTT
TRBD1	TRBV6-6	TRBJ2-7	once	CASSFGTGSYEQYF	TGTGCCAGCAGTTTCGGGACAGGGTCCTACGAGCAGTACTTC
NA	TRBV4-1	TRBJ2-7	NA	CASSQSLPPSYEQYF	TGCGCCAGCAGCCAGTCGTTGCCACCGTCCTACGAGCAGTACTTC
TRBD1	TRBV7-9	TRBJ2-2	NA	CASSFPTGDTGELFF	TGTGCCAGCAGTTTCCCCACAGGGGACACCGGGGAGCTGTTTTTT
TRBD1	TRBV7-2	TRBJ2-5	NA	CASSKDRGETQYF	TGTGCCAGCAGCAAGGACAGGGGGGAGACCCAGTACTTC
NA	TRBV6-1	TRBJ1-5	NA	CASSELAGHQPQHF	TGTGCCAGCAGTGAACTAGCAGGACATCAGCCCCAGCATTTT
NA	TRBV7-2	TRBJ2-1	few	CASSLASDSEQFF	TGTGCCAGCAGCCTCGCCTCCGATTCTGAGCAGTTCTTC
NA	TRBV6-2/TRBV6-3	TRBJ1-1	NA	CASTPAVVRTEAFF	TGTGCCAGCACCCCGGCCGTGGTAAGGACTGAAGCTTTCTTT
TRBD2	TRBV24-1	TRBJ2-1	few	CATSDRLPRVVAGEPAYYNEQFF	TGTGCCACCAGTGATCGGCTCCCCCGGGTGGTAGCGGGAGAGCCCGCCTACTACAATGAGCAGTTCTTC
TRBD1	TRBV7-6	TRBJ1-3	NA	CASSLTGQGATGNTIYF	TGTGCCAGCAGCTTAACCGGACAGGGGGCAACTGGAAACACCATATATTTT
NA	TRBV20-1	TRBJ2-5	NA	CSANQQETQYF	TGCAGTGCTAATCAGCAAGAGACCCAGTACTTC
NA	TRBV28	TRBJ1-5	NA	CASSFPNSNQPQHF	TGTGCCAGCAGTTTCCCAAATAGCAATCAGCCCCAGCATTTT
NA	TRBV19	TRBJ1-1	NA	CASGPRVGANTEAFF	TGTGCCAGTGGTCCGAGAGTAGGGGCGAACACTGAAGCTTTCTTT
TRBD1	TRBV6-5	TRBJ2-5	NA	CASSYSTGGVETQYF	TGTGCCAGCAGTTACTCAACAGGGGGCGTGGAGACCCAGTACTTC
NA	TRBV2	TRBJ1-6	NA	CASSEAGRTLHF	TGTGCCAGCAGTGAAGCGGGACGAACCCTCCACTTT
TRBD1	TRBV30	TRBJ2-1	NA	CAWSVRGGSEQFF	TGTGCCTGGAGTGTAAGAGGGGGCAGTGAGCAGTTCTTC
NA	TRBV15	TRBJ1-1	NA	CATSRDSLTEAFF	TGTGCCACCAGCAGAGATTCTTTGACGGAAGCTTTCTTT
NA	TRBV7-2	TRBJ1-2	few	CASSTEASIYGYTF	TGTGCCAGCAGCACGGAGGCGAGTATCTATGGCTACACCTTC
NA	TRBV7-9	TRBJ1-1	NA	CASSFLGAYTEAFF	TGTGCCAGCAGCTTTCTGGGGGCGTACACTGAAGCTTTCTTT
NA	TRBV30	TRBJ2-2	NA	CAWSLSGSRTGELFF	TGTGCCTGGAGTTTGTCAGGCTCTCGGACCGGGGAGCTGTTTTTT
NA	TRBV7-3	TRBJ2-5	NA	CASSEIGSETQYF	TGTGCCAGCAGTGAAATAGGTTCCGAGACCCAGTACTTC
NA	TRBV27	TRBJ2-5	NA	CASSRPDSKETQYF	TGTGCCAGCAGCCGTCCGGACAGCAAAGAGACCCAGTACTTC
NA	TRBV30	TRBJ2-3	NA	CVLEGFSTDTQYF	TGTGTGTTGGAGGGTTTCAGCACAGATACGCAGTATTTT
TRBD2	TRBV4-3	TRBJ2-7	NA	CASSQGHGTSGSLSSYEQYF	TGCGCCAGCAGCCAAGGGCATGGGACTAGCGGGTCCCTAAGCTCCTACGAGCAGTACTTC
NA	TRBV27	TRBJ1-1	NA	CASGRNTEAFF	TGTGCCAGCGGGCGGAACACTGAAGCTTTCTTT
NA	TRBV6-5	TRBJ2-7	NA	CASSVTKGIEQYF	TGTGCCAGCAGCGTAACGAAGGGGATTGAGCAGTACTTC
NA	TRBV3-1/TRBV3-2	TRBJ1-2	NA	CASSPTTVRDYTF	TGTGCCAGCAGCCCTACCACAGTTCGGGACTACACCTTC
TRBD1	TRBV18	TRBJ2-2	NA	CASSPLSTGTGSTGELFF	TGTGCCAGCTCACCACTCTCCACCGGGACAGGGTCCACCGGGGAGCTGTTTTTT
TRBD1	TRBV19	TRBJ1-2	NA	CASSLPKTGGNYGYTF	TGTGCCAGTAGTCTCCCTAAGACAGGGGGCAACTATGGCTACACCTTC
TRBD2	TRBV5-1	TRBJ2-1	NA	CASSLGLAGSSYNEQFF	TGCGCCAGCAGCTTGGGACTAGCGGGAAGCTCCTACAATGAGCAGTTCTTC
TRBD1	TRBV28	TRBJ1-3	NA	CASSSGQIGNTIYF	TGTGCCAGCAGTTCGGGACAGATAGGAAACACCATATATTTT
NA	TRBV6-1	TRBJ2-2	NA	CASSEMWGNTGELFF	TGTGCCAGCAGTGAAATGTGGGGCAACACCGGGGAGCTGTTTTTT